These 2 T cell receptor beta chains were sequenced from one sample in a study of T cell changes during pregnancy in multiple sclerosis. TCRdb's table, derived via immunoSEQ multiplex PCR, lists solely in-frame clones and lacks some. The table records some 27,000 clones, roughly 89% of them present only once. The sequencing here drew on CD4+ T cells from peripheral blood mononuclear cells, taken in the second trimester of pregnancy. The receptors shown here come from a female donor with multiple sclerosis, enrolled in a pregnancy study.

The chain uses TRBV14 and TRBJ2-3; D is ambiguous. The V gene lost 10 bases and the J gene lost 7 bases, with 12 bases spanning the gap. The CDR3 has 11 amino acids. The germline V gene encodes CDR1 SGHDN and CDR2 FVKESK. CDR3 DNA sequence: TGTGCCACCTCCCGAGGATATACGCAGTATTTT. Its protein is CATSRGYTQYF.

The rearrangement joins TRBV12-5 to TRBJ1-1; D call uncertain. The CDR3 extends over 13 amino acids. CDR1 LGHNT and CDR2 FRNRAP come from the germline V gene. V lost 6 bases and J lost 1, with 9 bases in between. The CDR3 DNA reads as TGTGCTAGTGGCAGTAGCTGGAACACTGAAGCTTTCTTT. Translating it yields CASGSSWNTEAFF.